This T cell receptor beta chain originates from a study of cytomegalovirus exposure and HLA in healthy donors. Study overall: Out of about 180 million T cells, an earlier analysis found around 110 million unique TCR beta sequences in total. The study's findings and limits: TCR beta chains associated with HLA were, in a later analysis, more clonally expanded than equally common others. Rates of TCR association differed by HLA locus in a later analysis, with DRB1 highest and HLA-C lowest.

V was clipped by 6 bases and J by 3 bases; unmatched bases: 1. Germline CDR1 and CDR2: PRHDT and FYEKMQ (reference sequence). The CDR3 has 12 amino acids. Only a few counts were recorded for this clone. The antigen is unknown. PCR used 60 Vbeta primers and 13 Jbeta primers. Produced via immunoSEQ multiplex PCR; TCRdb's table is partial and in-frame only. The data hold 85,000 to 95,000 clones, with 7.6% observed a single time. The chain employs TRBV13 and TRBJ2-7, with TRBD2 identical over 8 bases. The specimen sequenced was PBMCs. This receptor was obtained from a man aged 45-60 years in good health and CMV-seronegative. CDR3 sequence reads: CASRRGGYEQYF. The CDR3 nucleotides are TGTGCCAGCAGACGGGGGGGCTACGAGCAGTACTTC.